The T cell receptor beta chain described here comes from a study of technical replicates of blood from several donors. Repertoires were generated with immunoSEQ multiplex PCR, while TCRdb's copy carries only in-frame clones and drops some. The sample shows approximately 76,000 clones, 97% of them seen only once. Per the germline V gene, CDR1 is SNHLY and CDR2 is FYNNEI. Losses at the gene ends were 7 bases for V and 4 bases for J; bases not matched to a gene: 4. CDR3 length equals 15 residues. The sequencing sample was made of T cells isolated from PBMCs. The chain recombines TRBV2 with TRBJ2-1; 13 bases match TRBD2. This sequence originates from a human donor in good health. The CDR3 protein is CASIPGLAGYNEQFF. CDR3 in DNA: TGTGCCAGCATTCCGGGACTAGCGGGATACAATGAGCAGTTCTTC.